Listed below are T cell receptor beta chains from one sample, sequenced in a study of T cell repertoires in cytomegalovirus infection. TCRdb itself ran the reads through MiXCR, one entry per CDR3 protein. The sample lists about half a million distinct CDR3 sequences, around 30% occurring once. These receptors have no identified antigens. The sequencing used cultured PBMCs, collected from culture after CMV antigen stimulation. Every receptor here comes from a human donor in good health (CMV status not recorded). Some clones in this sample may be carry-over from other donors' samples. CDR3s include the opening cysteine and the closing phenylalanine or tryptophan. A D gene is named only where the DNA matches it firmly. Some rows have no size entry. The others give once, few or many, or a class for an expanded clone.

j_gene | abundance | d_gene | v_gene | CDR3aa | CDR3nt
TRBJ2-1 | . | . | TRBV19 | CATAVGNEQFF | TGTGCCACGGCGGTTGGCAATGAGCAGTTCTTC
TRBJ2-1 | few | TRBD1 | TRBV29-1 | CSVGRQGAYNEQFF | TGCAGCGTTGGTCGCCAGGGGGCCTACAATGAGCAGTTCTTC
TRBJ2-7 | . | . | TRBV2 | CASHPGDLASYEQYF | TGTGCCAGCCACCCGGGGGACCTAGCCTCCTACGAGCAGTACTTC
TRBJ1-2 | . | TRBD1 | TRBV15 | CATSRDGGTAYGYTF | TGTGCCACCAGCAGAGATGGAGGGACAGCCTATGGCTACACCTTC
TRBJ2-5 | . | TRBD2 | TRBV4-1 | CASSQLAGGPLETQYF | TGCGCCAGCAGCCAACTAGCGGGAGGGCCTTTAGAGACCCAGTACTTC
TRBJ2-5 | many | . | TRBV6-5 | CASSYTNRPRETQYF | TGTGCCAGCAGTTACACCAACCGGCCGAGAGAGACCCAGTACTTC
TRBJ2-1 | . | TRBD2 | TRBV29-1 | CSVDSLAGGYEQFF | TGCAGCGTTGACTCACTAGCGGGAGGCTATGAGCAGTTCTTC
TRBJ1-5 | . | . | TRBV7-2 | CASSLEGQGQPQHF | TGTGCCAGCAGCTTAGAGGGTCAGGGTCAGCCCCAGCATTTT
TRBJ2-7 | . | TRBD2 | TRBV7-2 | CASSLAGAGFKRYEQYF | TGTGCCAGCAGCTTAGCGGGAGCGGGGTTTAAACGGTACGAGCAGTACTTC
TRBJ1-3 | few | . | TRBV12-3/TRBV12-4 | CASSPHGAGNTIYF | TGTGCCAGCTCACCACATGGGGCTGGAAACACCATATATTTT
TRBJ2-7 | . | . | TRBV28 | CASSLGGHPSYEQYF | TGTGCCAGCAGTTTAGGAGGACACCCATCCTACGAGCAGTACTTC
TRBJ1-5 | few | . | TRBV5-4 | CASSLMGFNQPQHF | TGTGCCAGCAGCTTGATGGGATTTAATCAGCCCCAGCATTTT
TRBJ1-1 | . | . | TRBV2 | CASSDRGLWDTEAFF | TGTGCCAGCAGTGATCGCGGTCTCTGGGACACTGAAGCTTTCTTT
TRBJ2-3 | few | . | TRBV7-9 | CASSLGGVLTDTQYF | TGTGCCAGCAGCTTAGGGGGAGTCCTCACAGATACGCAGTATTTT
TRBJ1-6 | once | TRBD1 | TRBV20-1 | CSARDPGTGGNSPLHF | TGCAGTGCTAGAGATCCCGGGACAGGGGGAAATTCACCCCTCCACTTT
TRBJ1-2 | . | . | TRBV19 | CASSIDTTGRGGYTF | TGTGCCAGTAGTATCGATACTACAGGGAGAGGCGGCTACACCTTC
TRBJ2-5 | . | . | TRBV7-9 | CASSLGDLTQYF | TGTGCCAGCAGCTTAGGGGATTTGACCCAGTACTTC
TRBJ1-1 | few | . | TRBV29-1 | CSVDGGGFRNTEAFF | TGCAGCGTTGACGGGGGAGGTTTCAGAAACACTGAAGCTTTCTTT
TRBJ1-5 | . | TRBD1 | TRBV4-1 | CASSQGPGQEAQHF | TGCGCCAGCAGCCAAGGACCAGGACAGGAGGCCCAGCATTTT
TRBJ1-2 | . | . | TRBV29-1 | CSVEDGRSYGYTF | TGCAGCGTTGAAGACGGCCGGAGCTATGGCTACACCTTC
TRBJ2-1 | . | TRBD1 | TRBV7-9 | CASSPPGQGMANEQFF | TGTGCCAGCAGCCCACCGGGACAGGGGATGGCCAATGAGCAGTTCTTC